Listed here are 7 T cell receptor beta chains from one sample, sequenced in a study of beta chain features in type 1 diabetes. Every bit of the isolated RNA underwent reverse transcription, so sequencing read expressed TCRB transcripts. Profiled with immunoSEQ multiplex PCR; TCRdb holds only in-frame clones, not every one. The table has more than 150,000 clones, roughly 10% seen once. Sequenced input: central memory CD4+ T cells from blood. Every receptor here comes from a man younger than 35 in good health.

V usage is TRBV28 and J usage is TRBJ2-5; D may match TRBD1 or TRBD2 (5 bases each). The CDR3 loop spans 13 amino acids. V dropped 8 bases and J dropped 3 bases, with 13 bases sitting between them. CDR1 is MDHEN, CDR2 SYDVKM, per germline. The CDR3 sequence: CASSGTEKETQYF. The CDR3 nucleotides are TGTGCCAGCTCCGGGACGGAAAAAGAGACCCAGTACTTC.

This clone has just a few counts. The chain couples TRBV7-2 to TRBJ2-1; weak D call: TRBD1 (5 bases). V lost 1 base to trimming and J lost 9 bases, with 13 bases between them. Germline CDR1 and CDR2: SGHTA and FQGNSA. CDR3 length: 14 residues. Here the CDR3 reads CASSLGAGMGEQFF. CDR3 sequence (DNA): TGTGCCAGCAGCTTAGGGGCAGGGATGGGTGAGCAGTTCTTC.

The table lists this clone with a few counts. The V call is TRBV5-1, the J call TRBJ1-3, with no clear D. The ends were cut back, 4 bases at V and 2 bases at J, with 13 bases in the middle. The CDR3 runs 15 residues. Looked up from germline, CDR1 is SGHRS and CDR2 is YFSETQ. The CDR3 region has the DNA TGCGCCAGCAGCCTCGCACAGTCCGCTGGAAACACCATATATTTT. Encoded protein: CASSLAQSAGNTIYF.

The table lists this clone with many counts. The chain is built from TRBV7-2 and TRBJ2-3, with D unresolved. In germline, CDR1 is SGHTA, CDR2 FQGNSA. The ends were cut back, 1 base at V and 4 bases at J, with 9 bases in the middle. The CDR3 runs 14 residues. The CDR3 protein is CASSLVGQADTQYF. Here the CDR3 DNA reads TGTGCCAGCAGCTTAGTCGGGCAGGCAGATACGCAGTATTTT. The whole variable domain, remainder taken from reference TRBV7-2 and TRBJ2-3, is GAGVSQSPSNKVTEKGKDVELRCDPISGHTALYWYRQSLGQGLEFLIYFQGNSAPDKSGLPSDRFSAERTGGSVSTLTIQRTQQEDSAVYLCASSLVGQADTQYFGPGTRLTVL.

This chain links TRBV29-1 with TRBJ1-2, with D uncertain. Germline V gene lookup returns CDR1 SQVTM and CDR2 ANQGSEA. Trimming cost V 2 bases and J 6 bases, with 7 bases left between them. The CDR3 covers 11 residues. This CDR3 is CSVEWQNGYTF. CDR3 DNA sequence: TGCAGCGTTGAATGGCAGAATGGCTACACCTTC.

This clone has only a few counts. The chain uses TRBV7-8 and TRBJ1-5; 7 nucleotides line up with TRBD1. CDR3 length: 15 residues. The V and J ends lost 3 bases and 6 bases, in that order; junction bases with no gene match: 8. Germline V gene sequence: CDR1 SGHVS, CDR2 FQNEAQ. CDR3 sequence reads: CASSLTGLVGQPQHF. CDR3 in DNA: TGTGCCAGCAGCTTGACAGGGTTGGTGGGTCAGCCCCAGCATTTT.

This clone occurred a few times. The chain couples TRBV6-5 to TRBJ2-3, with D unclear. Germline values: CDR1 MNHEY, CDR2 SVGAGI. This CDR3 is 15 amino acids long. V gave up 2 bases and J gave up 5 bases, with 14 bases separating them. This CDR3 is CASSYTLGWEDTQYF. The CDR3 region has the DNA TGTGCCAGCAGTTACACCCTCGGGTGGGAAGATACGCAGTATTTT.